This TCR beta chain was sequenced for a study of T cell changes during pregnancy in multiple sclerosis (dated by TCRdb to between 2019 and 2020). Describing the broader study: The study looked at changes in the T cell repertoire across pregnancy in women with multiple sclerosis.

Details on this clone: No cognate antigen has been identified for it. One base away there is no much larger clone; base qualities are not given.

Library generation was performed with the immunoSEQ multiplex PCR assay. The source is immuneACCESS, and TCRdb retained only in-frame sequences with V and J called. Part of the clones is not carried over; for the studies checked, unresolved V genes explain less than half of this, and the remainder is unexplained. This sample is represented by roughly 42,000 clones; about 94% of them were singletons. Clones ranked in the top ten supply about 0.37% of the sample. Unmatched junction bases come to 2, with V trimmed by 5 bases and J by 1 base. In the germline V gene, CDR1 corresponds to SGHNT and CDR2 to YENEEA. Including the terminal cysteine and phenylalanine, the CDR3 comprises 15 residues. Kept here is only the CDR3 DNA, which spans 45 bases and is read in frame from base 1.

The material sequenced was CD4+ T cells from peripheral blood mononuclear cells, taken after pregnancy. The receptor was isolated from a female donor with multiple sclerosis, enrolled in a pregnancy study. The chain is made from TRBV11-3 and TRBJ2-2, and 9 junction bases match TRBD2. This receptor has the CDR3 CASSLSGGNTGELFF. The DNA sequence reads TGTGCCAGCAGCCTTAGCGGGGGGAACACCGGGGAGCTGTTTTTT.